This T cell receptor (beta chain) was recovered during a study of cytomegalovirus exposure and HLA in healthy donors. The PCR used 60 Vbeta and 13 Jbeta primers. Only in-frame clones appear in the TCRdb table, and some are missing; sequencing was by immunoSEQ multiplex PCR. This table has about 130,000 clones, roughly 80% appearing once. Remarks on this clone: Its antigen is still unknown.

Study-wide results and caveats: V segments that were indistinguishable, TRBV6-2 and TRBV6-3 among them, were omitted from analysis.

V lost 6 bases to trimming and J lost 4 bases; unmatched junction nucleotides: 10. The CDR3 has 15 amino acids. Germline V gives CDR1 MNHNY, CDR2 SVGAGI (reference sequence). Healthy donors of bone marrow made up the group. Nominally healthy donors were sampled, though unrecorded immune exposures were likely. Sequenced input: PBMCs. V gene TRBV6-6 combines with J gene TRBJ1-2; TRBD1 aligns across 8 bases. This TCR was sampled from a man younger than 35 in good health and CMV-seropositive. The CDR3 sequence is CASRKDRGPFYGYTF. Here the CDR3 DNA reads TGTGCCAGCAGAAAAGACAGGGGTCCCTTCTATGGCTACACCTTC.